Below are 10 T cell receptor beta chains sequenced from a single sample in a study of T cells in women clearing cervical HPV infection. Profiling relied on immunoSEQ multiplex PCR, and the TCRdb table lists in-frame clones only, not all of them. This sample contains about 26,000 clones. The sample consisted of blood buffy coat. These receptors all come from a woman between 18 and 70 years old with a cervical HPV16 infection that either progressed to CIN3+ or cleared (not recorded which).

The CDR3 sequence is CARRTSGRFRGNEQYF. The CDR3 DNA, read in part, is TGCGCCAGGAGGACTAGCGGGAGATTTCGGGGGAACGAG. This chain uses TRBV10-2 with TRBJ2-7, with 13 bases matching TRBD2. The read finishes 3 residues shy of the CDR3 end, and the germline J gene is used to complete it. Germline-derived CDR1 and CDR2 are WSHSY and SAAADI. This CDR3 spans 16 amino acids. V lost 9 bases, J lost 5 bases, and 13 bases stayed unmatched.

The sequenced part of the CDR3 DNA is TGTGCCAGCAGGCCTCAGGCAGGCAATGGC. It is translated as CASRPQAGNG. The whole CDR3 protein reads CASRPQAGNGYTF. The chain uses TRBV7-9 and TRBJ1-2; D unresolved. The read terminates 3 residues before the CDR3 end, so the remaining end is supplied by the germline J gene. The germline V and J ends were trimmed by 6 bases and 6 bases, with 14 bases remaining between them. This CDR3 contains 13 residues. Germline lookup yields CDR1 SEHNR and CDR2 FQNEAQ (reference sequence).

Points on this clone: The sequenced fragment ends 3 residues before the CDR3 boundary, so the rest is inferred from the germline J gene. The rearrangement joins TRBV27 to TRBJ1-5; D is uncertain. The CDR3 consists of 14 residues. Per the germline V gene, CDR1 is MNHEY and CDR2 is SMNVEV (reference sequence). Trimming removed 5 bases from V and 5 bases from J, with 13 bases in between. Incomplete CDR3 DNA: TGTGCCAGCAGTAAACAAGATTCCCATCAGCCC. This codes for CASSKQDSHQP. The entire CDR3 sequence reads CASSKQDSHQPQHF.

Note on this clone: The read terminates 3 residues before the CDR3 end, so the remaining end is supplied by the germline J gene. This chain links TRBV13 with TRBJ1-1; the D gene is possibly TRBD1 (5 bases). The V end was cut by 4 bases, the J end by 4 bases, with 7 bases between. Per the germline V gene, CDR1 is PRHDT and CDR2 is FYEKMQ (reference sequence). This CDR3 is built from 12 residues. The CDR3 bases that were read are TGTGCCAGCAGCTGGGGGGGCACTGAA. This codes for CASSWGGTE. The complete CDR3 sequence is CASSWGGTEAFF.

Concerning this clone itself: Read data end 3 residues before the CDR3 end; the end is taken from the germline J gene. This chain connects TRBV30 to TRBJ1-2; D is possibly TRBD1 (6 bases). The CDR3 has 13 amino acids. Trimming removed 3 bases at V and 6 bases at J, with 14 bases between. Germline CDR1 and CDR2: GTSNPN and SVGIG (reference sequence). The sequenced CDR3 bases are TGTGCCTGGAGACCGGGACAACGGAATGGC. This codes for CAWRPGQRNG. The whole CDR3 protein is CAWRPGQRNGYTF.

Note on this clone: The CDR3 end falls 3 residues outside the read, so it is completed with the germline J gene. This chain links TRBV9 with TRBJ2-1, with 7 nucleotides matching TRBD2. Unmatched junction bases numbered 8, after V lost 1 base and J lost 7 bases. The CDR3 contains 15 residues. Germline V gives CDR1 SGDLS, CDR2 YYNGEE. The sequenced CDR3 bases are TGTGCCAGCAGCGTACTCGCGGGAGAAGCGAATGAG. It encodes CASSVLAGEANE. From start to end, the CDR3 is CASSVLAGEANEQFF.

On this clone: The read falls 3 residues short of the CDR3 end, and the missing part is taken from the germline J gene. V is TRBV18 and J is TRBJ2-3; TRBD2 matches at 12 bases. The germline gives CDR1 KGHSH, CDR2 LQKENI. This CDR3 contains 15 residues. The CDR3 DNA, read in part, is TGTGCCAGCTCATCTAGCGGGGGGGCTCTGGAGACG. Its protein product is CASSSSGGALET. The CDR3 as a whole reads CASSSSGGALETQYF.

On this clone itself: The observed sequence ends 3 residues before the CDR3 terminus, with the missing tail filled in from the germline J gene. This sequence joins TRBV29-1 and TRBJ2-7; 14 nucleotides line up with TRBD2. V dropped 6 bases and J dropped 4; count of bases not matched to a gene: 2. CDR3 length equals 13 residues. Germline CDR1 reads SQVTM; CDR2 reads ANQGSEA. The chain's CDR3 is CSVGTSGGYEQYF. The CDR3 bases that were read are TGCAGCGTCGGGACTAGCGGGGGTTACGAG.

Concerning this clone itself: The read ends 3 residues shy of where the CDR3 ends; the end is completed using the germline J gene. The rearrangement joins TRBV20-1 to TRBJ2-1; D might be TRBD2 (5 bases). Trimming took off 4 bases at V and 7 bases at J, with 23 bases between the two ends. The CDR3 is 16 residues long. CDR1 is DFQATT, CDR2 SNEGSKA, per germline (reference sequence). CDR3 DNA (partial): TGCAGTGCTATTCTGACGCCCGAGGGTGTGAGGAATGAG. Translating it yields CSAILTPEGVRNE. The whole CDR3 region reads CSAILTPEGVRNEQFF.

The part of the CDR3 DNA that was read is TGCAGCGCGGGCGGGGGACAGGGGACCTACGAG. Its translation: CSAGGGQGTYE. The full CDR3 protein is CSAGGGQGTYEQYF. The chain couples TRBV29-1 to TRBJ2-7; TRBD1 matches at 10 bases. The CDR3 extends 3 residues past the end of the read, so its final part is completed from the germline J gene. The trim removed 7 bases at V and 2 bases at J, leaving 8 bases unmatched. Per the germline V gene, CDR1 is SQVTM and CDR2 is ANQGSEA. The CDR3 runs to 14 residues.